This T cell receptor (beta chain) was identified in a study of blood T cell repertoires in COVID-19. Overall study context: From the United States, Italy and Spain came samples of acute and convalescent COVID-19. In each case, the material was cDNA or gDNA derived from T cells, B-cell-depleted T cells, or PBMCs.

TCRdb keeps only in-frame clones here, not all; method: immunoSEQ multiplex PCR. The sample lists about 140,000 clones; 60% to 85% were seen once. Material: peripheral blood. The TCR was taken from a woman over 75 with active or convalescent COVID-19.

In nucleotides, the CDR3 is TGTGCCAGCAGCACTACCGGGAGAGTCATTTATGGCTACACCTTC. Amino acids: CASSTTGRVIYGYTF. V is TRBV7-2 and J is TRBJ1-2; D gene uncertain. Germline V CDR1 and CDR2: SGHTA, FQGNSA. The CDR3 has 15 residues. Trimming removed 5 bases from V and 5 bases from J, with 18 bases in between.